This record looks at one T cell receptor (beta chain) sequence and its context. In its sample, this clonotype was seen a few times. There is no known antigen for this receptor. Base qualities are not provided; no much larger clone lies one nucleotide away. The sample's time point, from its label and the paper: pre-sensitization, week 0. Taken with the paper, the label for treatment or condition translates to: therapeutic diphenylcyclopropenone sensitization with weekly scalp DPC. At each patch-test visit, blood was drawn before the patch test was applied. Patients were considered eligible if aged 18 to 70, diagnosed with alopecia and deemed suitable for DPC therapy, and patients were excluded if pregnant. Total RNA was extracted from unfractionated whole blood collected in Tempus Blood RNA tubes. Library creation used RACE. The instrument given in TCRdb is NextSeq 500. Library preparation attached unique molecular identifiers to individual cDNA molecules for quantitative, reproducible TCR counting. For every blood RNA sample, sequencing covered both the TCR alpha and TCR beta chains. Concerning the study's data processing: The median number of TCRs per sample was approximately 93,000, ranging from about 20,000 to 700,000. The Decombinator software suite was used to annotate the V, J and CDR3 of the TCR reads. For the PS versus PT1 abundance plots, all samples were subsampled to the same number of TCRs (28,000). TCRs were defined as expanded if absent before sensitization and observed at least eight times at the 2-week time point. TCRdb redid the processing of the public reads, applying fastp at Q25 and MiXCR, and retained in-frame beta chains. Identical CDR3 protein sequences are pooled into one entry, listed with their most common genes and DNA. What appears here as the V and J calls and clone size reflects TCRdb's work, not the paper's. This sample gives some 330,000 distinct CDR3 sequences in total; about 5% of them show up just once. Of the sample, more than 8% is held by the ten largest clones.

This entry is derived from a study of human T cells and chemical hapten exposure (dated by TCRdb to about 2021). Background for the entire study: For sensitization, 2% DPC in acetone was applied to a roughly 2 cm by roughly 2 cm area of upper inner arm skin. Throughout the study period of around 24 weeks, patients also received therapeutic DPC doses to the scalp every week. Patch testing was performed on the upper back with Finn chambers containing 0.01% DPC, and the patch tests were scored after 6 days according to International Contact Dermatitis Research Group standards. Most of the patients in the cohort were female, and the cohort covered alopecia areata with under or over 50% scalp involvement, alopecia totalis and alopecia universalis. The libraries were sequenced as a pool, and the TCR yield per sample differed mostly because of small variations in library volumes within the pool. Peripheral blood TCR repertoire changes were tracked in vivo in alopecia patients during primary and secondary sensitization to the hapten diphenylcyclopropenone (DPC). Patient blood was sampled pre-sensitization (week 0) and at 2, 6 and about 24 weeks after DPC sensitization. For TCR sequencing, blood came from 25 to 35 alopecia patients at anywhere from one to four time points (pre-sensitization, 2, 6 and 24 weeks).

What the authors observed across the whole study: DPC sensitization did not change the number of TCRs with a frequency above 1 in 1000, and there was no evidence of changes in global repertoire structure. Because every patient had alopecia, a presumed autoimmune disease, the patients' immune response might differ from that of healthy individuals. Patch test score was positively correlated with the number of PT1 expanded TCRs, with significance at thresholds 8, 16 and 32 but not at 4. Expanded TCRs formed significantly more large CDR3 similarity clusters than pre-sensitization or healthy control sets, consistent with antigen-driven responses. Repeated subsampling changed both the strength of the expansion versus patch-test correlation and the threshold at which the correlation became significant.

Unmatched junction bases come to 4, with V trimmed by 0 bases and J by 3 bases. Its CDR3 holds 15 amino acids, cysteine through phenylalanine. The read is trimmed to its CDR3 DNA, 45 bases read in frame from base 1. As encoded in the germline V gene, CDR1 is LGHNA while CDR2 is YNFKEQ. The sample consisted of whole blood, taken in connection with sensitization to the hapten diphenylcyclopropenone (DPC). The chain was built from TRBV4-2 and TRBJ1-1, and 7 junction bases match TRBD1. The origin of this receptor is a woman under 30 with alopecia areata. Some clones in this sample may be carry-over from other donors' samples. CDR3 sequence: CASSQDRGPDTEAFF. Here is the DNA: TGTGCCAGCAGCCAAGATAGGGGGCCGGACACTGAAGCTTTCTTT.